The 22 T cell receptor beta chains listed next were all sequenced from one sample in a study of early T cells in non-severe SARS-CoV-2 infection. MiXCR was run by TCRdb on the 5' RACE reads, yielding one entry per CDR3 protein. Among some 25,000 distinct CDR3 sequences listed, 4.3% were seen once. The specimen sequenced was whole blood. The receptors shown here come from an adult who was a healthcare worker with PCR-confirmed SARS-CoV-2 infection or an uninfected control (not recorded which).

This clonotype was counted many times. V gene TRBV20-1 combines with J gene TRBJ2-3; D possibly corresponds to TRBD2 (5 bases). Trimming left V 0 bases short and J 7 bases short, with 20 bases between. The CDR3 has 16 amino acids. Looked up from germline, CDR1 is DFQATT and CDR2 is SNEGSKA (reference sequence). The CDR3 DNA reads TGCAGTGCTAGAGATGAAACCGAGGGCGACGCATATACGCAGTATTTT. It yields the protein CSARDETEGDAYTQYF.

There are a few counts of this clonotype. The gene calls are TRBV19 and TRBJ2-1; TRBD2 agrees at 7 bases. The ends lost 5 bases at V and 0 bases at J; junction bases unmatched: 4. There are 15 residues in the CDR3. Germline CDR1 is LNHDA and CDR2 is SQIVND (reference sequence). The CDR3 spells CASSSSGSSYNEQFF. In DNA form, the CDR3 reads TGTGCCAGTAGTTCTAGCGGAAGCTCCTACAATGAGCAGTTCTTC.

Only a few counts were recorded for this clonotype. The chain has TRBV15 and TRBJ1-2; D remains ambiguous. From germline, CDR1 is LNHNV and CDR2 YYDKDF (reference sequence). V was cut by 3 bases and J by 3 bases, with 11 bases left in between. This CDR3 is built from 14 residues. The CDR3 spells CATSRGDKDYGYTF. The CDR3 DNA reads TGTGCCACCAGCAGGGGCGACAAAGACTATGGCTACACCTTC.

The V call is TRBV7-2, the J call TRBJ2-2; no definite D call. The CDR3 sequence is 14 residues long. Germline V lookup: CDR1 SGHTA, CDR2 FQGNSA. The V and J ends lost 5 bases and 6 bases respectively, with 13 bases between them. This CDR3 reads CASSINRVSGELFF. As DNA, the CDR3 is TGTGCCAGCAGCATAAATAGGGTCTCCGGGGAGCTGTTTTTT.

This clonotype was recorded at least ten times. CDR3 in DNA: TGTGCCAGCAGTGAACTGAAGGGAACGGGCGAGCAGTACTTC. Protein: CASSELKGTGEQYF. This chain joins TRBV6-1 and TRBJ2-7, with D unresolved. CDR1 and CDR2 from the germline V gene are MNHNS and SASEGT. This CDR3 is 14 amino acids long. The V gene lost 2 bases and the J gene lost 6 bases, with 14 bases spanning the gap.

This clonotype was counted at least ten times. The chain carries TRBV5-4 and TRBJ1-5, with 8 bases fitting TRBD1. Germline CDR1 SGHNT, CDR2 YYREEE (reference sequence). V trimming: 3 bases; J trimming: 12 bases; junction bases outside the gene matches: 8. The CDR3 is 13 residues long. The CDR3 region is CASSSDAGTGQHF. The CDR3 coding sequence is TGTGCCAGCAGCTCGGACGCCGGGACAGGCCAGCATTTT.

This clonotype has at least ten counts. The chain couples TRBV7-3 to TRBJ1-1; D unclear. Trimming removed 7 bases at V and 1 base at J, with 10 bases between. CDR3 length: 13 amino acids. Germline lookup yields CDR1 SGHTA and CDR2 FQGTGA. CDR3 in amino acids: CASMAAPNTEAFF. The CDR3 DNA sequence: TGTGCCAGCATGGCAGCTCCGAACACTGAAGCTTTCTTT.

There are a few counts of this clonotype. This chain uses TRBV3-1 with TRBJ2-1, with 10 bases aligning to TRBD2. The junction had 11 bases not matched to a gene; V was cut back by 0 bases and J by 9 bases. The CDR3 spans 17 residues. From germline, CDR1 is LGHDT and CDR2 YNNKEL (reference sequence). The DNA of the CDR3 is TGTGCCAGCAGCCAAGATAGACGGCTAGCGGGAGTAAGTGAGCAGTTCTTC. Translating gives CASSQDRRLAGVSEQFF.

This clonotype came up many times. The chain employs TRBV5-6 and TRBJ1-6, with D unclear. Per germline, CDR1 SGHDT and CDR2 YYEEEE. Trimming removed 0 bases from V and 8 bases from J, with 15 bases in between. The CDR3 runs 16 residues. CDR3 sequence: CASSLGYPTWDSPLHF. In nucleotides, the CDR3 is TGTGCCAGCAGCTTGGGATACCCAACATGGGATTCACCCCTCCACTTT.

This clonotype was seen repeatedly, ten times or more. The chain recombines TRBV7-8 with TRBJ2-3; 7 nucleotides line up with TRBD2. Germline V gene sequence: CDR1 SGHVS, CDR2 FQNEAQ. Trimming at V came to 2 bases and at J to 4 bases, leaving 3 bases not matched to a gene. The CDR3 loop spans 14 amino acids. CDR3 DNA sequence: TGTGCCAGCAGCTTAAGCGGGGCGTCAGATACGCAGTATTTT. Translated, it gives CASSLSGASDTQYF.

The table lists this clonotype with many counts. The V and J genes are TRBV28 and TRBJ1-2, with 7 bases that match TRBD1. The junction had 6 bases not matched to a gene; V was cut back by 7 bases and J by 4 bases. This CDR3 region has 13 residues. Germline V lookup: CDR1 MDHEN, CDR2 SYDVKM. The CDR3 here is CASIPRGGYGYTF. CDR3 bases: TGTGCCAGCATCCCCAGGGGGGGCTATGGCTACACCTTC.

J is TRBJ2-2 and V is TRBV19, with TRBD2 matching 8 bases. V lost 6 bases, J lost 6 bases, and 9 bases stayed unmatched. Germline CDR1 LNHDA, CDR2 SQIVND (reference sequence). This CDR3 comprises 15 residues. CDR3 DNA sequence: TGTGCCAGTAGCCTAAGCGGGAGAGTCGCCGGGGAGCTGTTTTTT. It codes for CASSLSGRVAGELFF.

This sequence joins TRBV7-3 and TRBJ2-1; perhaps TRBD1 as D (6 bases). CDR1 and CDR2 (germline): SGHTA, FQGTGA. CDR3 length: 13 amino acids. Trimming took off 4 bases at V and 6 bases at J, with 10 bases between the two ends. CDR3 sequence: CASSSSRGNEQFF. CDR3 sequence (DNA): TGTGCCAGCAGCTCTTCCAGGGGCAATGAGCAGTTCTTC.

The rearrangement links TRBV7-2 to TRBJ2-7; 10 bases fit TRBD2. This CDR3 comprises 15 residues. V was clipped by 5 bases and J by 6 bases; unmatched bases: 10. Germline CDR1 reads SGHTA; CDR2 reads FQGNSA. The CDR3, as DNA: TGTGCCAGCAGCCCTTCTAGCGGGAGCCTGCGCGAGCAGTACTTC. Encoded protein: CASSPSSGSLREQYF.

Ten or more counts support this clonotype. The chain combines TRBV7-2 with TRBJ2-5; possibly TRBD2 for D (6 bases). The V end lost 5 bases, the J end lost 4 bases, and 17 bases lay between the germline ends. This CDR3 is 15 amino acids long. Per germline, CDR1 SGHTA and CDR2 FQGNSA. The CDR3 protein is CASSRSGLHRETQYF. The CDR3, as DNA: TGTGCCAGCAGCCGCAGCGGGCTCCATCGAGAGACCCAGTACTTC.

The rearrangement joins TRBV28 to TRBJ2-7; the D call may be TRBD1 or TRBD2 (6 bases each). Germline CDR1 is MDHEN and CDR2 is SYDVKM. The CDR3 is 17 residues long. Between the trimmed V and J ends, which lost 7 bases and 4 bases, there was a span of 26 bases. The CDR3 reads CASTPPRKGGAGYEQYF. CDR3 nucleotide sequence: TGTGCCAGCACCCCCCCTAGAAAGGGGGGCGCTGGATACGAGCAGTACTTC. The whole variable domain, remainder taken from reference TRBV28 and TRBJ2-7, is DVKVTQSSRYLVKRTGEKVFLECVQDMDHENMFWYRQDPGLGLRLIYFSYDVKMKEKGDIPEGYSVSREKKERFSLILESASTNQTSMYLCASTPPRKGGAGYEQYFGPGTRLTVT.

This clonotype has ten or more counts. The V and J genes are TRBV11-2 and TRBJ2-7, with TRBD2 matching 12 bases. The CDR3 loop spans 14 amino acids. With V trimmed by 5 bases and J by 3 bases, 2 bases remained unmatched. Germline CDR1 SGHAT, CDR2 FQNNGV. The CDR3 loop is CASSPLAGGYEQYF. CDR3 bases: TGTGCCAGCAGCCCACTAGCGGGAGGCTACGAGCAGTACTTC.

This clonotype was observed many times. The CDR3 region is CASSESDRWTEAFF. The CDR3 DNA is TGTGCCAGCAGTGAGTCGGATCGGTGGACTGAAGCTTTCTTT. The chain links TRBV6-1 to TRBJ1-1, with unresolved D. The ends were cut back, 3 bases at V and 5 bases at J, with 13 bases in the middle. The V gene's germline CDR1 is MNHNS and CDR2 SASEGT. This CDR3 has 14 residues.

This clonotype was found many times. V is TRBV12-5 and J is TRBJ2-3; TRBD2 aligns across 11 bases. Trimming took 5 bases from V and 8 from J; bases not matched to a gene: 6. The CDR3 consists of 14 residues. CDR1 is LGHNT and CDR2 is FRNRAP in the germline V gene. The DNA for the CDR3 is TGTGCTAGTGGTCATAGCGGGAGGGCTGCTACGCAGTATTTT. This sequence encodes CASGHSGRAATQYF.

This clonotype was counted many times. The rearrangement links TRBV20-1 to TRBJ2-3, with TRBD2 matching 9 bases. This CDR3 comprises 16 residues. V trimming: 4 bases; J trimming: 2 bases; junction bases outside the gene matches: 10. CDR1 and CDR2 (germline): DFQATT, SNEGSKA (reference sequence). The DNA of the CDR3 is TGCAGTGCTACCTCCTTTAGCGGGAGAATCACAGATACGCAGTATTTT. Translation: CSATSFSGRITDTQYF.

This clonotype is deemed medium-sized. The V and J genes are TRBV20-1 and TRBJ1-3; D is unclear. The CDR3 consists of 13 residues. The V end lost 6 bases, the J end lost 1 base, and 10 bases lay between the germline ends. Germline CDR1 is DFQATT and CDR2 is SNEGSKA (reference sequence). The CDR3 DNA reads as TGCAGTGCCCGCCGCGGGTCTGGAAACACCATATATTTT. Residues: CSARRGSGNTIYF.

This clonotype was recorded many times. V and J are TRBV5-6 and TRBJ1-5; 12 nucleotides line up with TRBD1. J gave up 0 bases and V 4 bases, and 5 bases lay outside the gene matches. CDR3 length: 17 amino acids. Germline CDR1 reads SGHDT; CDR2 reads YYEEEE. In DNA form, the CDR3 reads TGTGCCAGCAGCCCCTGGGACAGGGGGCATAGCAATCAGCCCCAGCATTTT. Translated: CASSPWDRGHSNQPQHF.